Shown below are 12 T cell receptor beta chains from a single sample sequenced in a study of T-cell reconstitution after alpha-beta-depleted transplantation in children (dated by TCRdb to the mid-2010s). Libraries were built with PCR. The reads were generated on an Illumina HiSeq 2500. TCR library preparation used molecular barcoding, with unique molecular identifiers applied to normalize quantification of the TCRbeta repertoire. TCRdb passed the public sequencing reads through fastp at Q25 and MiXCR, retaining productive beta sequences. Entries are consolidated by CDR3 protein sequence, retaining the most common genes and DNA. The sample contains roughly 89,000 distinct CDR3 sequences, 9.5% to 15% of them found a single time. The ten largest make up approximately 15% of the sample. The specimen comprised PBMCs from the stem cell graft donor, sampled from the stem cell graft. These receptors originate from a human donor who donated a stem cell graft to a child with inherited bone marrow failure.

This clonotype came up a few times. The chain employs TRBV7-6 and TRBJ2-2; TRBD1 aligns across 7 bases. The CDR3 sequence is 17 residues long. Germline assignment: CDR1 SGHVS and CDR2 FNYEAQ. After removal of 5 bases from V and 1 base from J, the junction contained 10 bases not matched to a gene. The DNA for the CDR3 is TGTGCCAGCAGCCTAAACGCCCAGGGGGAGAACACCGGGGAGCTGTTTTTT. Translating gives CASSLNAQGENTGELFF. Based on the CDR3 plus reference TRBV7-6 and TRBJ2-2, the full variable domain is GAGVSQSPRYKVTKRGQDVALRCDPISGHVSLYWYRQALGQGPEFLTYFNYEAQQDKSGLPNDRFSAERPEGSISTLTIQRTEQRDSAMYRCASSLNAQGENTGELFFGEGSRLTVL.

V is TRBV4-3 and J is TRBJ2-2, with a tentative D call TRBD2 (6 bases). With 0 bases removed from V and 3 bases from J, the gap between germline ends came to 11 bases. CDR1 and CDR2 from the germline V gene are LGHNA and YSLEER. The CDR3 covers 16 residues. DNA of the CDR3: TGCGCCAGCAGCCAAGATTCCGCGGGGCACACCGGGGAGCTGTTTTTT. Its protein product is CASSQDSAGHTGELFF.

This clonotype has just a few counts. The rearrangement links TRBV15 to TRBJ1-6, with D possibly TRBD1 on 6 matching bases. Trimming left V 8 bases short and J 7 bases short, with 15 bases between. The germline gives CDR1 LNHNV, CDR2 YYDKDF (reference sequence). The CDR3 totals 14 residues. CDR3 region: CATSYRGGNSPLHF. In nucleotides, the CDR3 is TGTGCCACCTCGTACCGGGGGGGCAATTCACCCCTCCACTTT.

The rearrangement uses TRBV10-3 and TRBJ2-5; 11 bases match TRBD2. With V trimmed by 6 bases and J by 0 bases, 3 bases remained unmatched. The CDR3 is made up of 15 amino acids. Germline lookup yields CDR1 ENHRY and CDR2 SYGVKD. CDR3 amino acids: CAISGTSGDQETQYF. The CDR3, as DNA: TGTGCCATCAGCGGGACTAGCGGTGACCAAGAGACCCAGTACTTC.

This clonotype was seen only a few times. This rearrangement joins TRBV4-3 to TRBJ2-1; TRBD1 matches at 8 bases. CDR1 and CDR2 (germline): LGHNA, YSLEER. Trimming cost V 4 bases and J 8 bases; bases outside gene matches: 7. The CDR3 is made up of 14 amino acids. The CDR3 coding sequence is TGCGCCAGCAGCCCGGGGACAGGAAAGTATGAGCAGTTCTTC. Translated: CASSPGTGKYEQFF.

This clonotype was recorded at least ten times. The chain joins TRBV3-1 to TRBJ2-5, with D possibly TRBD2 on 5 matching bases. Germline lookup yields CDR1 LGHDT and CDR2 YNNKEL (reference sequence). V was clipped by 1 base and J by 2 bases, with 11 bases between them. The CDR3 has 15 amino acids. The CDR3 DNA reads as TGTGCCAGCAGCCAAGGGGGTCGGGAACAAGAGACCCAGTACTTC. The encoded protein is CASSQGGREQETQYF.

This clonotype was seen at least ten times. The DNA of the CDR3 is TGCAGCGTTGTGGCGGGCTCTCAAGAGACCCAGTACTTC. It specifies CSVVAGSQETQYF. The genes are TRBV29-1 and TRBJ2-5, with a possible D match to TRBD2 (5 bases). CDR3 length: 13 residues. V lost 4 bases and J lost 2, with 11 bases in between. Germline CDR1 reads SQVTM; CDR2 reads ANQGSEA.

The J gene is TRBJ2-1, the V gene TRBV15, with 15 bases identical to TRBD2. J was trimmed by 7 bases and V by 5 bases; bases with no gene match: 12. Per the germline V gene, CDR1 is LNHNV and CDR2 is YYDKDF (reference sequence). The CDR3 runs to 18 residues. Here the CDR3 reads CATSRGTSGRMAGNEQFF. In nucleotides, the CDR3 is TGTGCCACCAGCCGCGGGACTAGCGGGAGGATGGCGGGGAATGAGCAGTTCTTC.

In this sample, this clonotype turned up many times. The chain employs TRBV3-1 and TRBJ1-1; 7 bases map to TRBD1. V trimming: 5 bases; J trimming: 7 bases; junction bases outside the gene matches: 4. Germline V lookup: CDR1 LGHDT, CDR2 YNNKEL (reference sequence). The CDR3 has 12 amino acids. The chain's CDR3 is CASSFQGGEAFF. As DNA, the CDR3 is TGTGCCAGCAGCTTCCAGGGGGGTGAAGCTTTCTTT.

This clonotype was seen repeatedly, ten times or more. The chain has TRBV29-1 and TRBJ2-2, with 8 bases that match TRBD2. The CDR3 is 15 amino acids. In germline, CDR1 is SQVTM, CDR2 ANQGSEA. V gave up 7 bases and J gave up 3 bases; unmatched junction bases: 10. CDR3 bases: TGCAGCGCCAAAGCAGCGGGGGAAGACACCGGGGAGCTGTTTTTT. This encodes CSAKAAGEDTGELFF.

This chain's CDR3 is CASSQDPANTEAFF. In DNA, the CDR3 is TGCGCCAGCAGCCAAGATCCGGCAAACACTGAAGCTTTCTTT. The chain couples TRBV4-3 to TRBJ1-1, with D hard to call. The CDR3 covers 14 residues. Germline V gene sequence: CDR1 LGHNA, CDR2 YSLEER. V was cut by 0 bases and J by 2 bases, with 7 bases left in between.

This clonotype has at least ten counts. The CDR3 is CSARVVADTEAFF. The CDR3 DNA sequence: TGCAGTGCTAGAGTGGTCGCAGACACTGAAGCTTTCTTT. The rearrangement uses TRBV20-1 and TRBJ1-1; D is ambiguous. The germline V and J ends were trimmed by 1 base and 3 bases, with 9 bases remaining between them. The length of the CDR3 is 13 residues. Germline CDR1 DFQATT, CDR2 SNEGSKA (reference sequence).